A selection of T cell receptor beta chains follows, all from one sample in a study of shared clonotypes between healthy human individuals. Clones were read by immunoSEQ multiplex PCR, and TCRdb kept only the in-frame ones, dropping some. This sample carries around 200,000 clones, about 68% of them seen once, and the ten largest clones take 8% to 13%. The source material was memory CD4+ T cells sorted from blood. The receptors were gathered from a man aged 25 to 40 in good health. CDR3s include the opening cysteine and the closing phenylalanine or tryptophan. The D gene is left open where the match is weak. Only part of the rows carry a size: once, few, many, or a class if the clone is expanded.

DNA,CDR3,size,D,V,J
TGTGCCATCAGTGGTCAGGAGATTGGGTACGAGCAGTACTTC,CAISGQEIGYEQYF,many,.,TRBV10-3,TRBJ2-7
TGTGCCAGCAGCTTGGCGGGACTAGCCAAAAACATTCAGTACTTC,CASSLAGLAKNIQYF,.,.,TRBV5-6,TRBJ2-4
TGTGCCAGCAGCTTAGTTGGGGGAGAATACGAGCAGTACTTC,CASSLVGGEYEQYF,.,.,TRBV11-3,TRBJ2-7
TGCGCCAGCAGTGAGTCCGTCGACAGGGGGCGTTCCTACGAGCAGTACTTC,CASSESVDRGRSYEQYF,.,TRBD1,TRBV10-1,TRBJ2-7
TGTGCCAGCAGTGGGGGCACCGACAGGGGCAATCAGCCCCAGCATTTT,CASSGGTDRGNQPQHF,.,TRBD1,TRBV25-1,TRBJ1-5
TGTGCCAGCAGCCCCCTCAGACGGGACAGGGCGTACGAGCAGTACTTC,CASSPLRRDRAYEQYF,.,TRBD1,TRBV11-3,TRBJ2-7
TGTGCCTGGAATTCTGGACGGAGAGTAAATCAGCCCCAGCATTTT,CAWNSGRRVNQPQHF,.,.,TRBV30,TRBJ1-5
TGTGCCAGCTCACCAGGGGGGCAGCTAAACACTGAAGCTTTCTTT,CASSPGGQLNTEAFF,.,.,TRBV18,TRBJ1-1
TGTGCCAGCAGTGAAGCAGGGGAGAACATTCAGTACTTC,CASSEAGENIQYF,.,.,TRBV25-1,TRBJ2-4
TGTGCCACCACGAGGGGAGAGACCCAGTACTTC,CATTRGETQYF,.,.,TRBV6-5,TRBJ2-5
TGTGCCAGCAGCTCAGTCCGGACAGGGGGATTCTACGAGCAGTACTTC,CASSSVRTGGFYEQYF,.,TRBD1,TRBV7-9,TRBJ2-7
TGTGCCAGCAGTTTAGGGGGAACCCTAGATACGCAGTATTTT,CASSLGGTLDTQYF,few,.,TRBV28,TRBJ2-3
TGTGCCAGCAGCTTAGGCGGGGTAAACTACGAGCAGTACTTC,CASSLGGVNYEQYF,once,.,TRBV7-6,TRBJ2-7
TGTGCCAGCAGCTTAGTGTCTAGCGGAGGGGAGACCCAGTACTTC,CASSLVSSGGETQYF,.,TRBD2,TRBV11-2,TRBJ2-5
TGTGCCAGCAGTTGGATGGGAGGAAGCACAGATACGCAGTATTTT,CASSWMGGSTDTQYF,.,.,TRBV28,TRBJ2-3
TGCGCCAGCAGACAGGGGGACCGGAACACTGAAGCTTTCTTT,CASRQGDRNTEAFF,.,TRBD1,TRBV5-1,TRBJ1-1
TGTGCCAGCAGCGCGAAAGAGACCCAGTACTTC,CASSAKETQYF,.,.,TRBV9,TRBJ2-5
TGTGCCAGCAGTTTCCCTAAAGGGGGGAGCGGCACAGATACGCAGTATTTT,CASSFPKGGSGTDTQYF,.,.,TRBV28,TRBJ2-3
TGTGCCAGCAGTTTAAGTCTCCCAACCCTGCCACGGCATTTT,CASSLSLPTLPRHF,few,.,TRBV28,TRBJ1-5
TGCGCCAGCAGCTTGGAGGGCGGGGGAACAGATACGCAGTATTTT,CASSLEGGGTDTQYF,once,TRBD2,TRBV5-1,TRBJ2-3
TGCGCCAGCAGCCAAGAATTTCAGGTGGGGTATGGCTACACCTTC,CASSQEFQVGYGYTF,.,.,TRBV4-3,TRBJ1-2
TGTGCCAGCAGCGTAGGAGGAGACATCCTCTCCTACGAGCAGTACTTC,CASSVGGDILSYEQYF,.,.,TRBV9,TRBJ2-7
TGTGCCAGCAGCGAAAGGACTAGCGGGACCTACAATGAGCAGTTCTTC,CASSERTSGTYNEQFF,.,TRBD2,TRBV25-1,TRBJ2-1
TGTGCCAGCAGTTACCTCAAGACTATTAGCGGAACCCCCCCAGATACGCAGTATTTT,CASSYLKTISGTPPDTQYF,.,.,TRBV28,TRBJ2-3
TGTGCCAGCTCACGGACAGGCTTCGGTCGCGAGCAGTACTTC,CASSRTGFGREQYF,.,TRBD1,TRBV18,TRBJ2-7
TGTGCCAGCAGCTTAGAAAGGGGGCGGGTAGATACGCAGTATTTT,CASSLERGRVDTQYF,.,TRBD1,TRBV7-2,TRBJ2-3
TGTGCCAGCAGTGAATCTCAAGCGGCGGGGCAGGCTAATGAAAAACTGTTTTTT,CASSESQAAGQANEKLFF,.,.,TRBV25-1,TRBJ1-4
TGTGCCAGCTCACCCGCGGGACCCGGAGCCAAAAACATTCAGTACTTC,CASSPAGPGAKNIQYF,.,.,TRBV18,TRBJ2-4
TGTGCCATCAGTGAGATACGGGCAGGAAGACCTGAAGCTTTCTTT,CAISEIRAGRPEAFF,few,.,TRBV10-3,TRBJ1-1
TGCGCCAGCAGCTTGGCTAGGGGGAGGACTGAAGCTTTCTTT,CASSLARGRTEAFF,few,.,TRBV5-1,TRBJ1-1
TGTGCCAGCAGTTTCGGGCAGAACTATGGCTACACCTTC,CASSFGQNYGYTF,.,.,TRBV28,TRBJ1-2
TGTGCCAGCAGTGAAGAAATAGCATACACCGGGGAGCTGTTTTTT,CASSEEIAYTGELFF,.,.,TRBV6-1,TRBJ2-2
TGTGCCAGCAGCTTAGCCATAACGGCAGGGGACAATGAGCAGTTCTTC,CASSLAITAGDNEQFF,.,.,TRBV7-2,TRBJ2-1
TGTGCCAGCAGTGGACAGGTTGGCACAGATACGCAGTATTTT,CASSGQVGTDTQYF,.,.,TRBV2,TRBJ2-3
TGTGCCAGCAGTCCGACAGGGGCGGCCTACGAGCAGTACTTC,CASSPTGAAYEQYF,.,TRBD1,TRBV6-6,TRBJ2-7
TGTGCCAGCAGCTTGCGTCAGGGGGAGACTGAAGCTTTCTTT,CASSLRQGETEAFF,.,TRBD1,TRBV7-6,TRBJ1-1
TGTGCCAGCAGCTTAGCGCGAGTTGGCTACACCTTC,CASSLARVGYTF,.,.,TRBV7-9,TRBJ1-2
TGTGCCAGCAGCTCATCAGAGTATAGCAATCAGCCCCAGCATTTT,CASSSSEYSNQPQHF,many,.,TRBV5-6,TRBJ1-5
TGTGCCAGCAGTGACAACGTGGACCATCTTAGTGGGCACTACGAGCAGTACTTC,CASSDNVDHLSGHYEQYF,.,.,TRBV25-1,TRBJ2-7
TGTGCCAGCAGCTTTGTCTCCGGGACAGGGAGCTTC,CASSFVSGTGSF,.,TRBD1,TRBV11-2,TRBJ2-7
TGTGCCAGCAGCTTAGTTCGGCTAGCGGGAGGTAATATGTACAATGAGCAGTTCTTC,CASSLVRLAGGNMYNEQFF,once,TRBD2,TRBV11-2,TRBJ2-1
TGTGCCAGCAGTTCGTCCGGGACAGAGAATCAGCCCCAGCATTTT,CASSSSGTENQPQHF,.,TRBD1,TRBV6-5,TRBJ1-5
TGCGCCAGCAGCGCCACGACAGGGTTCTACGAGCAGTACTTC,CASSATTGFYEQYF,.,TRBD1,TRBV5-1,TRBJ2-7
TGTGCCAGCACCATTGACAGAAAACACTATGGCTACACCTTC,CASTIDRKHYGYTF,.,.,TRBV5-4,TRBJ1-2
TGTGCCAGCAGTCCCAGGGACTTTACCGGGGAGCTGTTTTTT,CASSPRDFTGELFF,few,.,TRBV27,TRBJ2-2
TGTGCCAGCAGCTTAGGGGGCAGGGCAGCTGAAGCTTTCTTT,CASSLGGRAAEAFF,.,.,TRBV7-3,TRBJ1-1
TGTGCCAGCGGGCTTAGCGGGGGGACCTCCTACGAGCAGTACTTC,CASGLSGGTSYEQYF,once,TRBD2,TRBV27,TRBJ2-7
TGTGCCAGCATCAAGGGGCGCGGGGAGACCCAGTACTTC,CASIKGRGETQYF,few,.,TRBV5-5,TRBJ2-5